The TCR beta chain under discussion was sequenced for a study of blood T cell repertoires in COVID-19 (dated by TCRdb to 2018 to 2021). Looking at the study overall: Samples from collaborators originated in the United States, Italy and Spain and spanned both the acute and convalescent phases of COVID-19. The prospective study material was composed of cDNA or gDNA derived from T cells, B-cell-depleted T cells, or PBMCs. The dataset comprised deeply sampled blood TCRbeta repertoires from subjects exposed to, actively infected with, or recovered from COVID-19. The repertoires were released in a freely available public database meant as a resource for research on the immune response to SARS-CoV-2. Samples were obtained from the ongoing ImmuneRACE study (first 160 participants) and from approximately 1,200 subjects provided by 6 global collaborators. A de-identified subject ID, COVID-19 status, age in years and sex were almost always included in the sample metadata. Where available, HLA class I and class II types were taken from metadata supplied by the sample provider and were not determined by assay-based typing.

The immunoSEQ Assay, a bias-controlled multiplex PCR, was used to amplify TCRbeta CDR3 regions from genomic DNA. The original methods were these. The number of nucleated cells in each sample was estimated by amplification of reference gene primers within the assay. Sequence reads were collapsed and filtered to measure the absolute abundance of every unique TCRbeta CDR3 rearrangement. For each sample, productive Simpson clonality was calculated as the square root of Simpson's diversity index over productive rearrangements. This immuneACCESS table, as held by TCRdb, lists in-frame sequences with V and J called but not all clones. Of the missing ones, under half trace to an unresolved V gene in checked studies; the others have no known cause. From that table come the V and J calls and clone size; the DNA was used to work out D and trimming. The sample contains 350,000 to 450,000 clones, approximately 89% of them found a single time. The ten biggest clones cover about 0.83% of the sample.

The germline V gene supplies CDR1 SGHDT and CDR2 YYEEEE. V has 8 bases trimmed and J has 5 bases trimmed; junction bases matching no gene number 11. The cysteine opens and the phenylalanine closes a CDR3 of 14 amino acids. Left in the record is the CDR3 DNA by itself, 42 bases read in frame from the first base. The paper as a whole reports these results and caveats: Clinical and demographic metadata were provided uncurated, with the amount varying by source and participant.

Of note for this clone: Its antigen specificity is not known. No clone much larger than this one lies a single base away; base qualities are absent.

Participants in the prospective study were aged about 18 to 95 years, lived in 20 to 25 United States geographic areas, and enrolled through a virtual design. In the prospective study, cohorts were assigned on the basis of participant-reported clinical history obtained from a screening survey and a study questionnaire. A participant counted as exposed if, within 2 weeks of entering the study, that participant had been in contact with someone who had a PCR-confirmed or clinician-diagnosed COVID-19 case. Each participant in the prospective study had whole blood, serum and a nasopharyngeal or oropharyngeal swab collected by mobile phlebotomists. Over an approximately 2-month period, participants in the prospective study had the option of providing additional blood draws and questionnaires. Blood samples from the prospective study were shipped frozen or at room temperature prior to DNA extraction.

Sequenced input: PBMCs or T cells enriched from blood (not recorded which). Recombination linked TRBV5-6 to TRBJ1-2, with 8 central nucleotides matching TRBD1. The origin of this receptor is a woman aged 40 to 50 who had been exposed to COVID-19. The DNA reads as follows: TGTGCCAGTCGGAGCCAGGGGGCTTGGTATGGCTACACCTTC. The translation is CASRSQGAWYGYTF.